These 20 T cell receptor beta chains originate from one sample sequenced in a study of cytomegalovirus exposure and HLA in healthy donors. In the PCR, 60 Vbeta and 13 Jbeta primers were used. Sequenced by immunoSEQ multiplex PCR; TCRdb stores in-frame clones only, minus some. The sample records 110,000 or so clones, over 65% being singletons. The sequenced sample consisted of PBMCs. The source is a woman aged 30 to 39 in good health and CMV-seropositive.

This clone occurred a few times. In DNA, the CDR3 is TGTGCCAGCAGTTTGCCGAGGGAGGGCCCGGATACGCAGTATTTT. It yields the protein CASSLPREGPDTQYF. The rearrangement uses TRBV7-9 and TRBJ2-3, with 7 bases that match TRBD2. V lost 6 bases to trimming and J lost 6 bases; unmatched junction nucleotides: 12. Germline values: CDR1 SEHNR, CDR2 FQNEAQ (reference sequence). This CDR3 contains 15 residues.

The CDR3 DNA is TGTGCCAGCAGTGAAGTAGGGACAGGTCAGCCCCAGCATTTT. Its protein is CASSEVGTGQPQHF. The rearrangement uses TRBV6-1 and TRBJ1-5; 8 bases fit TRBD1. Germline V gives CDR1 MNHNS, CDR2 SASEGT. CDR3 length: 14 amino acids. V lost 1 base, J lost 6 bases, and 2 bases stayed unmatched.

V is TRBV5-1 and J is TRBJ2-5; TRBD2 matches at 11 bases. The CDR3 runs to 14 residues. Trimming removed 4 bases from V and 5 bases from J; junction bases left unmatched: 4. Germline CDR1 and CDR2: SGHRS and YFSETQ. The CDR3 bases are TGCGCCAGCAGCGCGACTAGCGGGGTTGAGACCCAGTACTTC. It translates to CASSATSGVETQYF.

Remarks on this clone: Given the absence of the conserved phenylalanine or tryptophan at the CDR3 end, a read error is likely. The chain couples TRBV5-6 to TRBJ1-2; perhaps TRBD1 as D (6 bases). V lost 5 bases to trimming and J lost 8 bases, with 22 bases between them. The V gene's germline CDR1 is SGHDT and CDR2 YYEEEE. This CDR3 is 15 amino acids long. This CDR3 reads CASSGGGPSIEGYTL. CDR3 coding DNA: TGTGCCAGCAGTGGCGGGGGGCCCTCCATAGAGGGCTACACCCTC.

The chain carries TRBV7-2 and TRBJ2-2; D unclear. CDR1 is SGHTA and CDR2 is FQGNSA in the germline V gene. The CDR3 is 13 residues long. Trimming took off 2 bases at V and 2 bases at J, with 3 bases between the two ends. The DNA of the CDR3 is TGTGCCAGCAGCTTACCTAACACCGGGGAGCTGTTTTTT. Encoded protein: CASSLPNTGELFF.

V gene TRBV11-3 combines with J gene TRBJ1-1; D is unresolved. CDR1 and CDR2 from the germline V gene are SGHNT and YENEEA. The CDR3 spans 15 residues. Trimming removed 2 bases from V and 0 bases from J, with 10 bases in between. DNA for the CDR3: TGTGCCAGCAGCTTACAGGCCCAGGTGAACACTGAAGCTTTCTTT. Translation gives CASSLQAQVNTEAFF.

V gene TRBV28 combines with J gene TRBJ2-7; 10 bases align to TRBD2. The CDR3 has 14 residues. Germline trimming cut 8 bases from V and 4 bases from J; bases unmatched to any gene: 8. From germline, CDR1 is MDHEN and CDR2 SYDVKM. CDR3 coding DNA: TGTGCCAGCTCTCATAGACTAGCGGGTTACGAGCAGTACTTC. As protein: CASSHRLAGYEQYF.

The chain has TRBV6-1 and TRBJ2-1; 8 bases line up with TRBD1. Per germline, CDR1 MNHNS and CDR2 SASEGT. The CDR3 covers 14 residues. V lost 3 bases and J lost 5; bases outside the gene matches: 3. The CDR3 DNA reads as TGTGCCAGCAGTGAGGGACAGGAAAACAATGAGCAGTTCTTC. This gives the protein CASSEGQENNEQFF.

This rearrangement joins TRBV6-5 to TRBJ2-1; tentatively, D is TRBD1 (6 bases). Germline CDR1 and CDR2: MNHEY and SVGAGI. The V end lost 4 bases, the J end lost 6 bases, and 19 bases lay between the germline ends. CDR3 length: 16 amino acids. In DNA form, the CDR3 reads TGTGCCAGCAGTTCGACACAGGGTCGGGTAAGCAATGAGCAGTTCTTC. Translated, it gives CASSSTQGRVSNEQFF.

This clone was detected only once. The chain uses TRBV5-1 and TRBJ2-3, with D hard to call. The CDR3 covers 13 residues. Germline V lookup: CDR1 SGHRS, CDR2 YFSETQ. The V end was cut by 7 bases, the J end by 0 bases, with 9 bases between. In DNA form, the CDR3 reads TGCGCCAGCGGTCGCGAAAGCACAGATACGCAGTATTTT. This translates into CASGRESTDTQYF.

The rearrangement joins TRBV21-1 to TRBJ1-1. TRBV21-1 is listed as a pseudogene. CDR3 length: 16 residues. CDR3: CASSKEVGSYNTEAFF. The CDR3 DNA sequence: TGTGCCAGCAGCAAGGAGGTGGGCAGCTACAACACTGAAGCTTTCTTT.

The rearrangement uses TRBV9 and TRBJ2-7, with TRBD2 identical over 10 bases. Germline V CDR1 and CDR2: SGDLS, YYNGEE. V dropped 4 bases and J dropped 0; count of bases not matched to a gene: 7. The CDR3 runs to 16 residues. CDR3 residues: CASSLSGGLSSYEQYF. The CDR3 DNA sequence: TGTGCCAGCAGCCTTAGCGGGGGGCTATCCTCCTACGAGCAGTACTTC.

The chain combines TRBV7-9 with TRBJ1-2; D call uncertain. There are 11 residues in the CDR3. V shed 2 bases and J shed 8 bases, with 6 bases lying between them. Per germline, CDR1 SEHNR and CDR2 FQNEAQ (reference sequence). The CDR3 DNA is TGTGCCAGCAGCTTACGGGAAGGCTACACCTTC. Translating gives CASSLREGYTF.

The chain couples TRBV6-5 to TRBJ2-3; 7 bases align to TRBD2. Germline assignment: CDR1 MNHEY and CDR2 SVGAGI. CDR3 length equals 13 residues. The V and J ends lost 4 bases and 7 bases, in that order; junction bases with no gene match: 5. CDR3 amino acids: CASSSAGVNTQYF. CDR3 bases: TGTGCCAGCAGTTCGGCGGGGGTAAATACGCAGTATTTT.

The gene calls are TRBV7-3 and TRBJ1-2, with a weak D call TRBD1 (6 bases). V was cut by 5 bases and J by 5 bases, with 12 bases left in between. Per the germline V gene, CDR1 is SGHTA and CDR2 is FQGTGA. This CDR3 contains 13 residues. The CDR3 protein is CASSVSQGYGYTF. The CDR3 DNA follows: TGTGCCAGCAGCGTATCCCAGGGGTATGGCTACACCTTC.

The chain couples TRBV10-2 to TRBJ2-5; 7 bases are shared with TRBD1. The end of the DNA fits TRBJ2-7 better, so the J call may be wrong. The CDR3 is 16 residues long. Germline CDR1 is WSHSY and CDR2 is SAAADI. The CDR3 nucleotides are TGCGCCAGCAGTATGGGACAGACTTGGAGCTCCTACGAGCAGTACTTC. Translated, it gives CASSMGQTWSSYEQYF.

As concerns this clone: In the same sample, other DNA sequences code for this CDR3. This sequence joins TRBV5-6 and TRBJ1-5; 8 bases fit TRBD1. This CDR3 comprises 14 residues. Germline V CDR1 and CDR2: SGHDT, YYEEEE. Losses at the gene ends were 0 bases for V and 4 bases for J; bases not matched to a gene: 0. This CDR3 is CASSLGTGNQPQHF. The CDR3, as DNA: TGTGCCAGCAGCTTGGGGACAGGGAATCAGCCCCAGCATTTT.

The CDR3 loop reads CASSLTPQETQYF. As DNA, the CDR3 is TGTGCCAGCAGCTTAACACCACAAGAGACCCAGTACTTC. The chain links TRBV7-2 to TRBJ2-5, with D uncertain. Germline V gives CDR1 SGHTA, CDR2 FQGNSA. Trimming removed 2 bases from V and 2 bases from J, with 6 bases in between. The CDR3 runs 13 residues.

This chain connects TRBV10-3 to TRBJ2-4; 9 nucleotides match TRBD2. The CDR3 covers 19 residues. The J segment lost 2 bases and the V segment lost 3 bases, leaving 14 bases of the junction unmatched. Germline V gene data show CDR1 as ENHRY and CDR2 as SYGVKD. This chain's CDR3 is CAISETGASGKHTKNIQYF. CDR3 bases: TGTGCCATCAGTGAAACGGGGGCTAGCGGGAAGCATACCAAAAACATTCAGTACTTC.

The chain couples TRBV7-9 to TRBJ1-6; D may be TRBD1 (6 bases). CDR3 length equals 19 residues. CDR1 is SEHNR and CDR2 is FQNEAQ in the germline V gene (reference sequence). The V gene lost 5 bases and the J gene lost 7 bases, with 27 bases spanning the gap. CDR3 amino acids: CASSHSQGKGLLKNSPLHF. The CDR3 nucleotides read TGTGCCAGCAGCCACTCGCAGGGGAAGGGATTATTGAAGAATTCACCCCTCCACTTT.